Detailed here is one T cell receptor beta chain. The antigen remains undetermined. The length of the CDR3 is 13 residues. From germline, CDR1 is DFQATT and CDR2 SNEGSKA (reference sequence). The V gene lost 6 bases and the J gene lost 7 bases, with 16 bases spanning the gap. The data derive from a study of T-cell reconstitution after alpha-beta-depleted transplantation in children. Study conclusions and caveats: Reportedly, only several hundred clones from non-depleted graft cells drove alpha-beta T-cell counts at about two months. Hyperexpanded clones declined; after one year, newly produced T cells mostly supplied diversity. TCRbeta diversity was high at day 60 in some patients (a result of surviving recipient T cells and thymic progenitors).

Unique molecular identifiers tagged the TCRbeta library. TCRdb re-called the PCR reads with MiXCR, one entry per CDR3 protein. In the table there are 750,000 to 950,000 distinct CDR3 sequences, 15% to 20% of which are singletons. This material consisted of PBMCs, mostly from graft donor cells, taken 360 days after TCRalphabeta/CD19-depleted stem cell transplant. This TCR came from a male patient younger than 18 who had a stem cell transplant for acute lymphoblastic leukemia, so the T cells may come from the graft donor. V and J are TRBV20-1 and TRBJ2-1; D unclear. The CDR3 loop reads CSAPALPANEQFF. The CDR3 nucleotides are TGCAGTGCCCCCGCCCTCCCGGCAAATGAGCAGTTCTTC.